The present TCR beta chain was sequenced within a study of T cell repertoires in cytomegalovirus infection. In the study overall: Public TCR beta signatures indicated both CMV infection and matching HLA type.

Study-level results: What dominated the ex vivo response were HLA-C-restricted CMV-specific TCR beta clonotypes.

MiXCR was run by TCRdb on the reads, yielding one entry per CDR3 protein. The sample includes approximately 76,000 distinct CDR3 sequences, approximately 24% of them seen just once. As for this clonotype: Its antigen remains unknown.

The V and J ends lost 4 bases and 5 bases respectively, with 18 bases between them. Germline CDR1 reads SEHNR; CDR2 reads FQNEAQ (reference sequence). The CDR3 sequence is 16 residues long. Sample: CD8+ T cells from cultured PBMCs, taken from culture after CMV antigen stimulation. The receptor was derived from a human donor in good health (CMV status not recorded). Some clones in this sample may be carry-over from other donors' samples. V and J are TRBV7-9 and TRBJ2-1; TRBD1 might be the D (6 bases). The CDR3 DNA reads TGTGCCAGCAGCTCTACAGGGACCCCTTTCCACAATGAGCAGTTCTTC. It is translated as CASSSTGTPFHNEQFF.